This passage covers 14 T cell receptor beta chains from one sample sequenced in a study of cytomegalovirus exposure and HLA in healthy donors. 60 Vbeta and 13 Jbeta primers were used in PCR. The method was immunoSEQ multiplex PCR; TCRdb's version includes in-frame clones alone and lacks a portion of them. The sample holds about 170,000 clones, approximately 59% seen once. The sequenced sample was PBMCs. These receptor sequences come from a middle-aged man in good health and CMV-seronegative.

The chain is built from TRBV5-6 and TRBJ1-1; D remains ambiguous. The V end lost 4 bases, the J end lost 3 bases, and 7 bases lay between the germline ends. The CDR3 is 12 residues long. CDR1 is SGHDT, CDR2 YYEEEE, per germline. In nucleotides, the CDR3 is TGTGCCAGCAGCCGACTGCACACTGAAGCTTTCTTT. This gives the protein CASSRLHTEAFF.

This clone occurred a few times. The chain couples TRBV11-2 to TRBJ2-1; D perhaps matches TRBD2 (6 bases). The V end lost 0 bases, the J end lost 4 bases, and 13 bases lay between the germline ends. The germline V gene has CDR1 SGHAT and CDR2 FQNNGV. There are 16 residues in the CDR3. In nucleotides, the CDR3 is TGTGCCAGCAGCTTAGAGTTCGACAGCGGGTACAATGAGCAGTTCTTC. Amino acids: CASSLEFDSGYNEQFF.

The chain has TRBV2 and TRBJ1-1; 7 bases fit TRBD1. Trimming cost V 7 bases and J 2 bases; bases outside gene matches: 7. CDR1 and CDR2 (germline): SNHLY, FYNNEI. This CDR3 contains 14 residues. The CDR3 is CASTYDRDNTEAFF. CDR3 sequence (DNA): TGTGCCAGCACCTATGACAGGGATAACACTGAAGCTTTCTTT.

V is TRBV13 and J is TRBJ2-7, with 10 bases aligning to TRBD1. CDR3 length: 14 amino acids. After removal of 4 bases from V and 4 bases from J, the junction contained 4 bases not matched to a gene. Germline V gene sequence: CDR1 PRHDT, CDR2 FYEKMQ (reference sequence). The CDR3 bases are TGTGCCAGCAGCTCTGGACAGGGGGTTTACGAGCAGTACTTC. It codes for CASSSGQGVYEQYF.

The rearrangement joins TRBV21-1 to TRBJ1-2. TRBV21-1 is a pseudogene segment. This CDR3 is built from 16 residues. CDR3 region: CASSKAGGGINYGYTF. The CDR3 DNA reads as TGTGCCAGCAGCAAAGCCGGGGGAGGGATTAACTATGGCTACACCTTC.

This clone was recorded many times. The chain carries TRBV7-9 and TRBJ2-1; weak D call: TRBD2 (6 bases). V was trimmed by 4 bases and J by 8 bases, leaving 15 bases between them. Germline V CDR1 and CDR2: SEHNR, FQNEAQ (reference sequence). The CDR3 totals 14 residues. The CDR3 nucleotides read TGTGCCAGCAGCTCCCTAGCGCATCATGATGAGCAGTTCTTC. As protein: CASSSLAHHDEQFF.

The V gene is TRBV7-9, the J gene TRBJ2-1; 7 nucleotides agree with TRBD2. Trimming at V came to 6 bases and at J to 4 bases, leaving 9 bases not matched to a gene. The CDR3 covers 15 residues. Germline values: CDR1 SEHNR, CDR2 FQNEAQ (reference sequence). The CDR3 loop is CASSSGGGDYNEQFF. CDR3 sequence (DNA): TGTGCCAGCAGTTCCGGTGGGGGGGATTACAATGAGCAGTTCTTC.

This chain uses TRBV6-5 with TRBJ1-6, with D possibly being TRBD1 (6 bases). The V end was cut by 10 bases, the J end by 3 bases, with 13 bases between. The CDR3 length is 14 residues. Germline CDR1 and CDR2: MNHEY and SVGAGI. Here the CDR3 DNA reads TGTGCCACCTCCACAGGGAACTATAATTCACCCCTCCACTTT. Translation gives CATSTGNYNSPLHF.

The CDR3 bases are TGTGCCTGGAGTGTATCGGGGGTACCTGGAAACACCATATATTTT. Amino acid sequence: CAWSVSGVPGNTIYF. The V call is TRBV30, the J call TRBJ1-3, with TRBD1 as a possible D gene (5 bases). Between the trimmed V and J ends, which lost 0 bases and 2 bases, there was a span of 11 bases. Germline values: CDR1 GTSNPN, CDR2 SVGIG (reference sequence). The CDR3 contains 15 residues.

This chain uses TRBV11-1 with TRBJ2-7; D possibly corresponds to TRBD1 (5 bases). V was trimmed by 1 base and J by 5 bases, leaving 12 bases between them. Germline V gene data show CDR1 as SGHAT and CDR2 as FQDESV (reference sequence). The CDR3 spans 14 residues. This chain's CDR3 is CASSLEGRNHEQYF. CDR3 nucleotide sequence: TGTGCCAGCAGCTTAGAGGGGCGCAACCACGAGCAGTACTTC.

The chain recombines TRBV7-9 with TRBJ2-6; TRBD2 might be the D (5 bases). Deletions cut 5 bases from V and 4 bases from J, with 9 bases between. Germline V gives CDR1 SEHNR, CDR2 FQNEAQ (reference sequence). The CDR3 is 14 residues long. CDR3 amino acids: CASSGLGGANVLTF. The CDR3 DNA sequence: TGTGCCAGCAGCGGACTTGGAGGGGCCAACGTCCTGACTTTC.

The rearrangement uses TRBV6-6 and TRBJ2-7; weak D call: TRBD1 (6 bases). Deletions cut 2 bases from V and 0 bases from J, with 11 bases between. Per the germline V gene, CDR1 is MNHNY and CDR2 is SVGAGI (reference sequence). This CDR3 is 15 amino acids long. CDR3 in DNA: TGTGCCAGCAGTTACCCCGGACAGAGCTCCTACGAGCAGTACTTC. Translation: CASSYPGQSSYEQYF.

This rearrangement joins TRBV6-5 to TRBJ2-1; 8 bases map to TRBD1. The CDR3 contains 11 residues. The ends lost 7 bases at V and 9 bases at J; junction bases unmatched: 2. Per the germline V gene, CDR1 is MNHEY and CDR2 is SVGAGI. CDR3 residues: CASTGGVEQFF. The CDR3 DNA follows: TGTGCCAGCACAGGGGGCGTTGAGCAGTTCTTC.

The sample holds a few counts of this clone. This chain links TRBV7-2 with TRBJ2-5; the match to TRBD2 covers 9 bases. CDR1 is SGHTA, CDR2 FQGNSA, per germline. This CDR3 is built from 15 residues. With 8 bases clipped from V and 3 bases from J, the junction kept 10 bases outside the gene matches. The CDR3 region is CASLGGGRAEETQYF. CDR3 bases: TGTGCCAGCCTGGGGGGCGGGAGGGCCGAAGAGACCCAGTACTTC.